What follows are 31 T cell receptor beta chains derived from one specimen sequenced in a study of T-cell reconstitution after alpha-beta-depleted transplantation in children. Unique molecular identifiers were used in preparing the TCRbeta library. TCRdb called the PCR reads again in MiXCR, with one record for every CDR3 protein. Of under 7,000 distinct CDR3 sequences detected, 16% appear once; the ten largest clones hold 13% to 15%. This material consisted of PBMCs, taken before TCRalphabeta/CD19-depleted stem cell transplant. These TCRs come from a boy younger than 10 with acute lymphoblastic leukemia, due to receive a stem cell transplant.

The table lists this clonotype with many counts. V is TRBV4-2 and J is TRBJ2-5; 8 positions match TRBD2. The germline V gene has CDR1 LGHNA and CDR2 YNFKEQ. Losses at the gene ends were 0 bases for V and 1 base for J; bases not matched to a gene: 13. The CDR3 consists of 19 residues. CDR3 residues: CASSQDGGRAGGSQETQYF. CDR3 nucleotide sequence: TGTGCCAGCAGCCAAGATGGGGGGCGGGCGGGGGGATCCCAAGAGACCCAGTACTTC.

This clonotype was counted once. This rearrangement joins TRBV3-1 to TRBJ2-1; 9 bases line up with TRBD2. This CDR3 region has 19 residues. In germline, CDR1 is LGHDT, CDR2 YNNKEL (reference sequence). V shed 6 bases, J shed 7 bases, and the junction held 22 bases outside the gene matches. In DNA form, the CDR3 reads TGTGCCAGCAGTGGCAGGGGAAGCGGGGGGCCAGGGGGAGGAAATGAGCAGTTCTTC. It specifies CASSGRGSGGPGGGNEQFF.

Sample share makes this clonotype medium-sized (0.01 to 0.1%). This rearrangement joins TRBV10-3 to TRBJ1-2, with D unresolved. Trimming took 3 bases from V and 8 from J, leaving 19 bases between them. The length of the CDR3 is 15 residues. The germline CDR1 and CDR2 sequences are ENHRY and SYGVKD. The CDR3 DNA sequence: TGTGCCATCAGTGACCTTAGGACTGGGTCTGGGGGCTACACCTTC. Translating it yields CAISDLRTGSGGYTF.

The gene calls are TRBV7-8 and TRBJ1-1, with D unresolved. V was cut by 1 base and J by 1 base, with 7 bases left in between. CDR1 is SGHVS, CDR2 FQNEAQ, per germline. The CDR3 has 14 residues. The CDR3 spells CASSLVWRNTEAFF. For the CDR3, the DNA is TGTGCCAGCAGCTTAGTATGGAGGAACACTGAAGCTTTCTTT.

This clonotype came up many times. The CDR3 spells CASSQRQPTNEKLFF. As DNA, the CDR3 is TGTGCCAGCAGTCAACGACAGCCAACTAATGAAAAACTGTTTTTT. This chain connects TRBV3-1 to TRBJ1-4; D possibly corresponds to TRBD1 (5 bases). V dropped 6 bases and J dropped 0 bases, with 11 bases sitting between them. This CDR3 region has 15 residues. Germline-derived CDR1 and CDR2 are LGHDT and YNNKEL (reference sequence).

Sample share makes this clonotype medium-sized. The CDR3 spells CASRDGQTSTDTQYF. The CDR3 region has the DNA TGTGCCAGCAGGGATGGGCAGACTAGCACAGATACGCAGTATTTT. This rearrangement joins TRBV27 to TRBJ2-3; D unclear. The V end was cut by 6 bases, the J end by 0 bases, with 13 bases between. The CDR3 runs 15 residues. In germline, CDR1 is MNHEY, CDR2 SMNVEV (reference sequence).

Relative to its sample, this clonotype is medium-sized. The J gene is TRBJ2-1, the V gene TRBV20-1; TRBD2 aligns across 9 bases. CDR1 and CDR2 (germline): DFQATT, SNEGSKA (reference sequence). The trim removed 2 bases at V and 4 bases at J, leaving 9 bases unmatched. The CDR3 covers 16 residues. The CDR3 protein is CSARSLSGGRYNEQFF. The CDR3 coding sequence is TGCAGTGCTAGAAGCTTGAGCGGGGGGAGGTACAATGAGCAGTTCTTC.

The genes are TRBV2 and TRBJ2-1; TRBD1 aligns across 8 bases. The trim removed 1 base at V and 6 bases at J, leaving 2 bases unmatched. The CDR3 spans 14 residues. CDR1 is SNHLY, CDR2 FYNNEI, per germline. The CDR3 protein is CASSEGTGTNEQFF. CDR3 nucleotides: TGTGCCAGCAGTGAAGGGACAGGGACCAATGAGCAGTTCTTC.

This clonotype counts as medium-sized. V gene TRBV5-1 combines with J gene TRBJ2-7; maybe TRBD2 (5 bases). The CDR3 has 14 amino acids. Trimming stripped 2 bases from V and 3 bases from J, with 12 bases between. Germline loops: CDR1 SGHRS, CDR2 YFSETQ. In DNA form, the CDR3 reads TGCGCCAGCAGCTTTAACGCCGGAGGCTACGAGCAGTACTTC. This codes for CASSFNAGGYEQYF.

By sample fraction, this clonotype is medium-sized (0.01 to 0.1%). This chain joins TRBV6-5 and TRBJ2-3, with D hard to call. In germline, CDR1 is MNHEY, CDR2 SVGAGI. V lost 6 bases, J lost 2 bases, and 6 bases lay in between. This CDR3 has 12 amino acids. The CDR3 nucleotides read TGTGCCAGCAGGGGCTTCACAGATACGCAGTATTTT. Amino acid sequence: CASRGFTDTQYF.

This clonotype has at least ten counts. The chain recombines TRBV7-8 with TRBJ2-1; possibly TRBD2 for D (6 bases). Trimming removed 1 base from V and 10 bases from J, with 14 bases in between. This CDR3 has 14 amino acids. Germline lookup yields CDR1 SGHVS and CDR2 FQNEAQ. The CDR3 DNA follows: TGTGCCAGCAGCTTAGGAGGGCGGGGCGGGGAGCAGTTCTTC. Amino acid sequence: CASSLGGRGGEQFF. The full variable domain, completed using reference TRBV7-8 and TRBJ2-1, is GAGVSQSPRYKVAKRGQDVALRCDPISGHVSLFWYQQALGQGPEFLTYFQNEAQLDKSGLPSDRFFAERPEGSVSTLKIQRTQQEDSAVYLCASSLGGRGGEQFFGPGTRLTVL.

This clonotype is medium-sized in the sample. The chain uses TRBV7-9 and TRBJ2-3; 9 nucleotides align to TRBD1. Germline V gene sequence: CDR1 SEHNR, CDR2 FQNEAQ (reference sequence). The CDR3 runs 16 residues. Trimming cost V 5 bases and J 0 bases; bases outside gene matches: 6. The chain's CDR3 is CASSIRTGASTDTQYF. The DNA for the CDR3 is TGTGCCAGCAGCATCCGGACAGGGGCGAGCACAGATACGCAGTATTTT.

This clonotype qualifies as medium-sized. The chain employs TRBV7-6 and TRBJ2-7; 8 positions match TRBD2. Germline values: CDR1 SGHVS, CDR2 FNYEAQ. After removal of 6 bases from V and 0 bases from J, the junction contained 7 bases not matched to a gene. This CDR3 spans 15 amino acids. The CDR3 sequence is CASRPEGTSSYEQYF. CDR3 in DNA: TGTGCCAGCAGACCCGAGGGGACTAGCTCCTACGAGCAGTACTTC. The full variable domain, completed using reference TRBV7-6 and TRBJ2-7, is GAGVSQSPRYKVTKRGQDVALRCDPISGHVSLYWYRQALGQGPEFLTYFNYEAQQDKSGLPNDRFSAERPEGSISTLTIQRTEQRDSAMYRCASRPEGTSSYEQYFGPGTRLTVT.

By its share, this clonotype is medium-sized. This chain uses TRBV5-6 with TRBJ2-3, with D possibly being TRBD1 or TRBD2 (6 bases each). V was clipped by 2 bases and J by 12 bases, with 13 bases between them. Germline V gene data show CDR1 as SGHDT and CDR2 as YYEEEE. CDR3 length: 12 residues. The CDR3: CASSFQVGGQYF. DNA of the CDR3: TGTGCCAGCAGCTTTCAGGTGGGGGGCCAGTATTTT. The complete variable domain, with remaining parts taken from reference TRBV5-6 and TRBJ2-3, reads DAGVTQSPTHLIKTRGQQVTLRCSPKSGHDTVSWYQQALGQGPQFIFQYYEEEERQRGNFPDRFSGHQFPNYSSELNVNALLLGDSALYLCASSFQVGGQYFGPGTRLTVL.

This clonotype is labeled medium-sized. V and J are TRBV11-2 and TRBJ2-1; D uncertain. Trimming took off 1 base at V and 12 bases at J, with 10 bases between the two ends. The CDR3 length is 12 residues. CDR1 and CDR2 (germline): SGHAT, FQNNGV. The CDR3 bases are TGTGCCAGCAGCTTAGCTAGGAACGGGCAGTTCTTC. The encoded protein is CASSLARNGQFF.

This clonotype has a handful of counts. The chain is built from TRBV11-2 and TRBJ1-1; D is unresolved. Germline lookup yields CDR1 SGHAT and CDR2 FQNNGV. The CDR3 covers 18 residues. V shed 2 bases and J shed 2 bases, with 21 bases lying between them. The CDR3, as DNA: TGTGCCAGCAGCTTATTACCCCGCTGGGAGGGTGGAAACACTGAAGCTTTCTTT. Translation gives CASSLLPRWEGGNTEAFF.

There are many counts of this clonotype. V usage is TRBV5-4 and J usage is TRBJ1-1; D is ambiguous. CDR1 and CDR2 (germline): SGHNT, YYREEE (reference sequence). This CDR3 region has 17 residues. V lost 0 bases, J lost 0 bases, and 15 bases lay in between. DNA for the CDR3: TGTGCCAGCAGCTTGGCCTCCATCGGGCGAGTGAACACTGAAGCTTTCTTT. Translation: CASSLASIGRVNTEAFF. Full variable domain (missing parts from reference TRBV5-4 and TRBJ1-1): ETGVTQSPTHLIKTRGQQVTLRCSSQSGHNTVSWYQQALGQGPQFIFQYYREEENGRGNFPPRFSGLQFPNYSSELNVNALELDDSALYLCASSLASIGRVNTEAFFGQGTRLTVV.

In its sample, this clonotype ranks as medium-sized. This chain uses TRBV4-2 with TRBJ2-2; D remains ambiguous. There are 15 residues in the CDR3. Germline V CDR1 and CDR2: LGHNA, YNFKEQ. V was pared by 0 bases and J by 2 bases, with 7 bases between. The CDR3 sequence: CASSQEMGNTGELFF. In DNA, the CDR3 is TGTGCCAGCAGCCAAGAAATGGGTAACACCGGGGAGCTGTTTTTT.

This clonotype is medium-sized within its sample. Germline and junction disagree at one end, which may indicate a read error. The CDR3 DNA sequence: TGTGCCAGCATCTTATCCCCGGGACCCTACAATGAGCAGTTCTTC. Its protein is CASILSPGPYNEQFF. This chain joins TRBV7-6 and TRBJ2-1, with D perhaps assigned TRBD1 or TRBD2 (5 bases each). Germline V CDR1 and CDR2: SGHVS, FNYEAQ. The CDR3 extends over 15 amino acids. Full variable domain (outside the CDR3, taken from reference TRBV7-6 and TRBJ2-1): GAGVSQSPRYKVTKRGQDVALRCDPISGHVSLYWYRQALGQGPEFLTYFNYEAQQDKSGLPNDRFSAERPEGSISTLTIQRTEQRDSAMYRCASILSPGPYNEQFFGPGTRLTVL.

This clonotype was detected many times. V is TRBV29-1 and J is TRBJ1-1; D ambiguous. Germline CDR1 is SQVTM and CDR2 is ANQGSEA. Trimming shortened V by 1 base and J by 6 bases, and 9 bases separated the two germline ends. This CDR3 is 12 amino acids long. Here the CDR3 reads CSVEVTYSEAFF. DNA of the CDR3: TGCAGCGTTGAAGTGACATACTCTGAAGCTTTCTTT.

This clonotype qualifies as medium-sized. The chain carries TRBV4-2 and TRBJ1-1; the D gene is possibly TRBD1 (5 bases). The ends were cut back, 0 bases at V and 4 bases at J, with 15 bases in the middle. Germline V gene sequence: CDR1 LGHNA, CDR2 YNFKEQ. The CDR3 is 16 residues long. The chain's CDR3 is CASSQDPIKGRTEAFF. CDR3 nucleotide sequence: TGTGCCAGCAGCCAAGATCCGATTAAGGGACGCACTGAAGCTTTCTTT.

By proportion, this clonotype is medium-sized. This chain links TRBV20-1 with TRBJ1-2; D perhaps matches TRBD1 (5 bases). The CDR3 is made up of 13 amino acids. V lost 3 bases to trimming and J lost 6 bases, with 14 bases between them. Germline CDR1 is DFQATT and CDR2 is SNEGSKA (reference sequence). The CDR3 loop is CSASAEQGDGYTF. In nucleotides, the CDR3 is TGCAGTGCTAGTGCGGAGCAGGGCGATGGCTACACCTTC.

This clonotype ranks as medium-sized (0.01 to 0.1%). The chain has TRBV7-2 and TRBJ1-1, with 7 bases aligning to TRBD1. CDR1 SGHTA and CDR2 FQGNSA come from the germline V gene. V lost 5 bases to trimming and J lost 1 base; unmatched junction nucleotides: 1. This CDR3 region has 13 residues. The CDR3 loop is CASSPGGNTEAFF. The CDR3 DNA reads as TGTGCCAGCAGCCCAGGGGGGAACACTGAAGCTTTCTTT.

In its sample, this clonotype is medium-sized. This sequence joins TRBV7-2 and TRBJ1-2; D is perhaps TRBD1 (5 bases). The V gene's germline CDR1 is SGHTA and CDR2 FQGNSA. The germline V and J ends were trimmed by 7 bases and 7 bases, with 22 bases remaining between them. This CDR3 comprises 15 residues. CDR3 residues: CASTQSGRVTAGYTF. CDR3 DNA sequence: TGTGCCAGCACCCAGAGCGGCAGGGTAACGGCTGGCTACACCTTC.

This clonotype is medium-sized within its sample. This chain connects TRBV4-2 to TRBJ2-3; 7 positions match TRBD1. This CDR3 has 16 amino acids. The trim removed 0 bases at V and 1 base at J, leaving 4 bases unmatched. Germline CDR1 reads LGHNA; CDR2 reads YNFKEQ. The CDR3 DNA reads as TGTGCCAGCAGCCAAGATGAGGGGACAGGCACAGATACGCAGTATTTT. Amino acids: CASSQDEGTGTDTQYF.

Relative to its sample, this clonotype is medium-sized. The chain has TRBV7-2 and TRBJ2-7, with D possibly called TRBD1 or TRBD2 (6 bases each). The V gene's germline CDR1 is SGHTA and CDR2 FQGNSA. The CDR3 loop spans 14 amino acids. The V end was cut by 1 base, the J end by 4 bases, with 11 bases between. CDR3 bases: TGTGCCAGCAGCTTAGAACAAGGGGGGTACGAGCAGTACTTC. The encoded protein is CASSLEQGGYEQYF.

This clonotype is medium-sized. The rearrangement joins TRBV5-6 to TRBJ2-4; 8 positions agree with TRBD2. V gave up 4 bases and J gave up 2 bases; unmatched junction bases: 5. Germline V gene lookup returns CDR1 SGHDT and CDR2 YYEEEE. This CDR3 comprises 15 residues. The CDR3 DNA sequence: TGTGCCAGCAGCGCCGGCGGGGGGCCCAAAAACATTCAGTACTTC. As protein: CASSAGGGPKNIQYF.

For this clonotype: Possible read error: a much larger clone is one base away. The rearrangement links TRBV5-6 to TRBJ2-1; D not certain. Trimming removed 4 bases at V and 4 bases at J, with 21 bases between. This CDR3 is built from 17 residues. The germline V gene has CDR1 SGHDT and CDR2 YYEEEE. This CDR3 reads CASSSEEQTFTYNEQFF. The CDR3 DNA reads TGTGCCAGCAGCAGCGAGGAGCAAACCTTTACTTACAATGAGCAGTTCTTC.

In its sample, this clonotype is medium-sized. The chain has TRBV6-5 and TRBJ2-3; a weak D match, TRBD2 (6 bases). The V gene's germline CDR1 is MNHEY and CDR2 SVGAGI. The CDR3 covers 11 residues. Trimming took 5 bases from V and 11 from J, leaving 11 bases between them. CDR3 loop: CASSVPGGQYF. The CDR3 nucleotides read TGTGCCAGCAGTGTCCCCGGGGGGCAGTATTTT.

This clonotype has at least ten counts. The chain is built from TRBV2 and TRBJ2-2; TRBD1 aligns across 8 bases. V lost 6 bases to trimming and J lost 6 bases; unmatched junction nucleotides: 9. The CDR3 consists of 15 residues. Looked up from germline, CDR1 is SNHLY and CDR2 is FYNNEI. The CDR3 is CASRRPTGGPGELFF. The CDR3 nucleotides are TGTGCCAGCAGGCGGCCCACAGGGGGGCCCGGGGAGCTGTTTTTT.

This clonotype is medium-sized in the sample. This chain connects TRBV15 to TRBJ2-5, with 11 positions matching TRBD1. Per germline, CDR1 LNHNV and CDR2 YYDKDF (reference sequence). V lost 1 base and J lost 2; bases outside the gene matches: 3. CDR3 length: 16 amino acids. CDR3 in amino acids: CATSRGGTGGQETQYF. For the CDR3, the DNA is TGTGCCACCAGCAGAGGGGGGACAGGGGGTCAAGAGACCCAGTACTTC. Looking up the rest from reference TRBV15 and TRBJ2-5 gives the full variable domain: DAMVIQNPRYQVTQFGKPVTLSCSQTLNHNVMYWYQQKSSQAPKLLFHYYDKDFNNEADTPDNFQSRRPNTSFCFLDIRSPGLGDTAMYLCATSRGGTGGQETQYFGPGTRLLVL.